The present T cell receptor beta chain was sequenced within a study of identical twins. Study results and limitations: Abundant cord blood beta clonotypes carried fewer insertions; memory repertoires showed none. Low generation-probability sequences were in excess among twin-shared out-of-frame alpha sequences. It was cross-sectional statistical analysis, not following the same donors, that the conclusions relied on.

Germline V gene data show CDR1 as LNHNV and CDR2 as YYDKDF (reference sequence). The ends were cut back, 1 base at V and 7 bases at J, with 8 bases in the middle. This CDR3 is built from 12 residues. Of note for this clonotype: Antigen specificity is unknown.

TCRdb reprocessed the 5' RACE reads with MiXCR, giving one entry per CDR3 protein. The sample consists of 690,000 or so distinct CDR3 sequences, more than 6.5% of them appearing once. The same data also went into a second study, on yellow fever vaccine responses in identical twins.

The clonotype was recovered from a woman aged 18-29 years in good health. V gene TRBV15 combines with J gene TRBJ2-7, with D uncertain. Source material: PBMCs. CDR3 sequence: CATSRGLGEQYF. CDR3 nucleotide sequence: TGTGCCACCAGCAGAGGCCTGGGGGAGCAGTACTTC. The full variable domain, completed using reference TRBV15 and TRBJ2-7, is DAMVIQNPRYQVTQFGKPVTLSCSQTLNHNVMYWYQQKSSQAPKLLFHYYDKDFNNEADTPDNFQSRRPNTSFCFLDIRSPGLGDTAMYLCATSRGLGEQYFGPGTRLTVT.